The 17 T cell receptor beta chains listed next were all sequenced from one sample in a study of blood T cell repertoires in COVID-19. Clones were read by immunoSEQ multiplex PCR, and TCRdb kept only the in-frame ones, dropping some. The sample holds fewer than 250,000 clones; around 82% are singletons and the top ten take roughly 2.9%. Source material: peripheral blood. All receptors come from a man in his fifties or sixties with active or convalescent COVID-19.

The rearrangement joins TRBV7-6 to TRBJ2-7; 10 bases match TRBD1. This CDR3 has 15 residues. The germline CDR1 and CDR2 sequences are SGHVS and FNYEAQ. V was pared by 0 bases and J by 6 bases, with 5 bases of the junction left unmatched. This CDR3 is CASSLADRGLGEQYF. The DNA of the CDR3 is TGTGCCAGCAGCTTAGCCGACAGGGGGCTAGGCGAGCAGTACTTC.

The V call is TRBV5-1, the J call TRBJ2-5; 10 bases agree with TRBD1. The CDR3 spans 15 residues. J gave up 2 bases and V 0 bases, and 1 base lay outside the gene matches. Germline values: CDR1 SGHRS, CDR2 YFSETQ. CDR3 coding DNA: TGCGCCAGCAGCTTGGGACAGGGGGCGCAAGAGACCCAGTACTTC. Amino acids: CASSLGQGAQETQYF.

This clone has just one count. The chain uses TRBV10-1 and TRBJ2-3, with TRBD2 matching over 11 bases. The V and J ends lost 2 bases and 6 bases, in that order; junction bases with no gene match: 7. CDR1 and CDR2 from the germline V gene are WNHNN and SYGVQD (reference sequence). This CDR3 comprises 16 residues. CDR3 coding DNA: TGCGCCAGCAGTGAGGGGTCTAGCGGGGGGTCGGATACGCAGTATTTT. Its protein is CASSEGSSGGSDTQYF.

This rearrangement joins TRBV11-2 to TRBJ2-7; 7 positions match TRBD2. The CDR3 totals 15 residues. The junction had 7 bases not matched to a gene; V was cut back by 2 bases and J by 3 bases. Germline V gene sequence: CDR1 SGHAT, CDR2 FQNNGV. In DNA form, the CDR3 reads TGTGCCAGCAGCTTAACTAGCGTTTTCGGCTACGAGCAGTACTTC. It translates to CASSLTSVFGYEQYF.

This rearrangement joins TRBV7-3 to TRBJ2-1, with D possibly being TRBD1 (6 bases). CDR3 length equals 15 residues. V dropped 5 bases and J dropped 3 bases, with 14 bases sitting between them. Germline lookup yields CDR1 SGHTA and CDR2 FQGTGA. The CDR3 DNA follows: TGTGCCAGCAGCCCGAAATCGGACAGCTACAATGAGCAGTTCTTC. Its translation is CASSPKSDSYNEQFF.

This clone turned up a few times. The V gene is TRBV7-3, the J gene TRBJ1-6; D not resolved. The V and J ends lost 2 bases and 0 bases respectively, with 5 bases between them. The length of the CDR3 is 15 residues. Germline CDR1 and CDR2: SGHTA and FQGTGA. The CDR3 coding sequence is TGTGCCAGCAGCTTAGATAGCTCCTATAATTCACCCCTCCACTTT. Amino acids: CASSLDSSYNSPLHF.

This chain uses TRBV28 with TRBJ1-4; TRBD1 might be the D (5 bases). Germline lookup yields CDR1 MDHEN and CDR2 SYDVKM. Trimming pared 5 bases from V and 0 bases from J, leaving 10 bases between. The CDR3 covers 15 residues. The CDR3, as DNA: TGTGCCAGCAGTGGGGCGGCGGCAACTAATGAAAAACTGTTTTTT. This translates into CASSGAAATNEKLFF.

The CDR3 DNA is TGTGCCATCAGTGCGAGTCTAGCGGGAGGGCCTGGCAATTCGGAGACCCAGTACTTC. This encodes CAISASLAGGPGNSETQYF. V is TRBV10-3 and J is TRBJ2-5; 12 bases agree with TRBD2. J was trimmed by 5 bases and V by 4 bases; bases with no gene match: 17. Germline V gene sequence: CDR1 ENHRY, CDR2 SYGVKD. This CDR3 has 19 amino acids.

The gene calls are TRBV19 and TRBJ1-5; 8 bases align to TRBD1. Germline CDR1 and CDR2: LNHDA and SQIVND (reference sequence). The length of the CDR3 is 15 residues. Unmatched junction bases numbered 5, after V lost 6 bases and J lost 1 base. Here the CDR3 DNA reads TGTGCCAGTAGAAGACAGGGGAAAAGCAATCAGCCCCAGCATTTT. Its protein is CASRRQGKSNQPQHF.

This clone is a singleton in its sample. V is TRBV5-4 and J is TRBJ2-5, with D possibly being TRBD2 (6 bases). V was trimmed by 0 bases and J by 3 bases, leaving 15 bases between them. The CDR3 is 16 amino acids. Germline V gene sequence: CDR1 SGHNT, CDR2 YYREEE (reference sequence). The CDR3 DNA reads TGTGCCAGCAGCTTGGGGGCGGGGACCGTGGAAGAGACCCAGTACTTC. Its translation is CASSLGAGTVEETQYF.

The chain uses TRBV3-1 (or the pseudogene TRBV3-2) and TRBJ2-1; TRBD2 might be the D (6 bases). The CDR3 is made up of 16 amino acids. The V and J ends lost 6 bases and 8 bases respectively, with 23 bases between them. Germline V lookup: CDR1 LGHDT, CDR2 YNNKEL (reference sequence). CDR3 nucleotides: TGTGCCAGCAGGACTTCGGGACTCTCAAGTTGGGATGAGCAGTTCTTC. Protein sequence: CASRTSGLSSWDEQFF.

V gene TRBV19 combines with J gene TRBJ1-1; 8 nucleotides line up with TRBD1. The CDR3 length is 14 residues. CDR1 is LNHDA and CDR2 is SQIVND in the germline V gene (reference sequence). The V segment lost 6 bases and the J segment 0 bases; nucleotides outside the gene matches: 3. The CDR3 loop is CASRADRVNTEAFF. The CDR3 DNA is TGTGCCAGTAGGGCGGACAGGGTGAACACTGAAGCTTTCTTT.

As regards this clone: One end of the junction does not line up with germline, which may come from a read error. The chain links TRBV11-2 to TRBJ2-2; no reliable D call. Germline V gene data show CDR1 as SGHAT and CDR2 as FQNNGV. The CDR3 is 16 residues long. The CDR3 sequence: CASTLTGSANTGELFF. The CDR3 nucleotides read TGTGCCAGCACCTTAACCGGGTCAGCGAACACCGGGGAGCTGTTTTTT.

The sample holds a few counts of this clone. The chain couples TRBV28 to TRBJ1-2; a weak D match, TRBD1 (6 bases). V dropped 3 bases and J dropped 3 bases, with 11 bases sitting between them. The length of the CDR3 is 14 residues. In germline, CDR1 is MDHEN, CDR2 SYDVKM. This chain's CDR3 is CASSFQGGDYGYTF. The CDR3 DNA reads as TGTGCCAGCAGTTTTCAAGGGGGAGACTATGGCTACACCTTC.

J is TRBJ2-3 and V is TRBV5-1, with D possibly matching TRBD1 (6 bases). Germline CDR1 reads SGHRS; CDR2 reads YFSETQ. The CDR3 extends over 15 amino acids. Trimming removed 2 bases from V and 2 bases from J, with 12 bases in between. CDR3 DNA sequence: TGCGCCAGCAGCTTCCTAGGGACACACACAGATACGCAGTATTTT. It is translated as CASSFLGTHTDTQYF.

The chain has TRBV7-8 and TRBJ1-1, with D maybe TRBD1 (5 bases). V was pared by 7 bases and J by 3 bases, with 15 bases between. In germline, CDR1 is SGHVS, CDR2 FQNEAQ. There are 14 residues in the CDR3. The CDR3 sequence: CASTPAGRYTEAFF. The CDR3 DNA is TGTGCCAGCACCCCGGCAGGGCGCTACACTGAAGCTTTCTTT.

Note on this clone: Additional DNA sequences in this sample encode the identical CDR3. CDR3 residues: CATSPGLAGGTDTQYF. The CDR3 coding sequence is TGTGCCACCAGCCCCGGACTAGCGGGAGGTACAGATACGCAGTATTTT. This chain joins TRBV15 and TRBJ2-3; 14 bases map to TRBD2. The V gene end was trimmed by 5 bases and the J gene end by 3 bases; junction bases not matched to a gene: 4. This CDR3 contains 16 residues. Per the germline V gene, CDR1 is LNHNV and CDR2 is YYDKDF (reference sequence).